This T cell receptor (beta chain) came from a study of CD8+CD57+ T cells in acquired aplastic anemia. The study profiled TCR beta VDJ and CDR3 using genomic DNA as template. Each CDR3 protein gets one entry after TCRdb re-called the reads with MiXCR. The sample includes 180,000 or so distinct CDR3 sequences, 45% to 50% seen only once; the top ten take around 2.7%. V lost 6 bases, J lost 2 bases, and 6 bases stayed unmatched. The CDR3 runs 14 residues. The V gene's germline CDR1 is DFQATT and CDR2 SNEGSKA (reference sequence). This chain connects TRBV20-1 to TRBJ2-1, with 8 bases aligning to TRBD2. The sample consisted of sorted CD4+, CD8+, or CD8+CD57+ T cells (not recorded which) from PBMCs. This TCR came from a human donor in good health. The chain's CDR3 is CSATSGLAYNEQFF. CDR3 nucleotides: TGCAGTGCAACCTCGGGACTAGCCTACAATGAGCAGTTCTTC.